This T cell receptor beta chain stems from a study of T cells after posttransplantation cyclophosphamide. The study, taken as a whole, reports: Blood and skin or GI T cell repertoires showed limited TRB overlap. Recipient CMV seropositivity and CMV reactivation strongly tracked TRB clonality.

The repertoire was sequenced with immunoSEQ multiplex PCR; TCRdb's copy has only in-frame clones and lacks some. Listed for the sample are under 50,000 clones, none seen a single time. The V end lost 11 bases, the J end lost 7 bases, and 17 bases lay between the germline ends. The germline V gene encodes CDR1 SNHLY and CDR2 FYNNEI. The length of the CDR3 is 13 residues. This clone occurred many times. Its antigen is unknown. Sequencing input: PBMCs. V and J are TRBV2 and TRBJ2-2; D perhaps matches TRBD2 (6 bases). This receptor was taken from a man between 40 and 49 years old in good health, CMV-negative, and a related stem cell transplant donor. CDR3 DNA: TGTGCCGGAAGACTAGTTTCTTACGGGGAGCTGTTTTTT. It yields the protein CAGRLVSYGELFF. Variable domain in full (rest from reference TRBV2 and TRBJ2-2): EPEVTQTPSHQVTQMGQEVILRCVPISNHLYFYWYRQILGQKVEFLVSFYNNEISEKSEIFDDQFSVERPDGSNFTLKIRSTKLEDSAMYFCAGRLVSYGELFFGEGSRLTVL.